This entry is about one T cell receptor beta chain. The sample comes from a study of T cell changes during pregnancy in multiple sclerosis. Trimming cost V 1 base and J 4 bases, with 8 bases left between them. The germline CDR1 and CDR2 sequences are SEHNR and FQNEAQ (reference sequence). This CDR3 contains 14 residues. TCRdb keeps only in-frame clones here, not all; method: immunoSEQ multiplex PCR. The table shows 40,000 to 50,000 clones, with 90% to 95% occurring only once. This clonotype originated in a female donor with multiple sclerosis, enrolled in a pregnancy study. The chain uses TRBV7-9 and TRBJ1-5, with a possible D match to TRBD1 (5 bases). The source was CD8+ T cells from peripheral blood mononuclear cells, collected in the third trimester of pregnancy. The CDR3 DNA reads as TGTGCCAGCAGCTTAGAGACAGTTAATCAGCCCCAGCATTTT. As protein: CASSLETVNQPQHF.